The 17 T cell receptor beta chains presented below share a single source sample, sequenced in a study of T cells expressing NK-cell markers. For each CDR3 protein, TCRdb gives one entry from its re-call of the 5' RACE reads, without DNA. This repertoire includes 550,000 or so distinct CDR3 sequences. Input material: blood T cells: a sorted CD56 or NKG2C T cell subset, CD4+ or CD8+ T cells, or bulk PBMC T cells (not recorded which). The source is a man younger than 35 in good health.

CDR3 sequence: CASSSRGLAAYEQYF. The chain has TRBV6-5 and TRBJ2-7; checking the TCRdb D call of TRBD2 is not possible without DNA. Germline V gene data show CDR1 as MNHEY and CDR2 as SVGAGI. This CDR3 region has 15 residues.

This chain uses TRBV4-3 with TRBJ1-5; TCRdb outputs TRBD1, but without DNA this stays unchecked. This CDR3 region has 13 residues. Germline V lookup: CDR1 LGHNA, CDR2 YSLEER. CDR3 in amino acids: CASSPGRAQPQHF.

The chain combines TRBV11-2 with TRBJ2-5; absent DNA, TCRdb's TRBD2 call cannot be checked. Germline V CDR1 and CDR2: SGHAT, FQNNGV. The CDR3 sequence is 14 residues long. Here the CDR3 reads CASSFDRARETQYF.

The chain carries TRBV15 and TRBJ2-2; TCRdb returns TRBD1, unconfirmable since there is no DNA. The CDR3 has 16 amino acids. The germline V gene encodes CDR1 LNHNV and CDR2 YYDKDF (reference sequence). The CDR3 is CATSSEGGGNTGELFF.

The genes are TRBV6-1 and TRBJ2-1; as DNA is missing, the TRBD2 call by TCRdb cannot be tested. The CDR3 extends over 14 amino acids. Germline V gives CDR1 MNHNS, CDR2 SASEGT. The CDR3 loop reads CASRGGTSATEQFF.

The chain is built from TRBV12-3 or TRBV12-4 and TRBJ1-3. CDR3 length: 16 amino acids. Here the CDR3 reads CASSLEQPFGGNTIYF.

V and J are TRBV5-1 and TRBJ2-1; lacking DNA, the TRBD2 call made by TCRdb goes unchecked. The CDR3 consists of 16 residues. Germline-derived CDR1 and CDR2 are SGHRS and YFSETQ. This CDR3 is CASSLETGLAYNEQFF. Full variable domain (missing parts from reference TRBV5-1 and TRBJ2-1): KAGVTQTPRYLIKTRGQQVTLSCSPISGHRSVSWYQQTPGQGLQFLFEYFSETQRNKGNFPGRFSGRQFSNSRSEMNVSTLELGDSALYLCASSLETGLAYNEQFFGPGTRLTVL.

V is TRBV7-9 and J is TRBJ2-3; TCRdb lists TRBD2, though no DNA is available to test this call. This CDR3 is 16 amino acids long. Germline V lookup: CDR1 SEHNR, CDR2 FQNEAQ (reference sequence). The CDR3 here is CASSEPSGILTDTQYF.

The V gene is TRBV5-1, the J gene TRBJ2-7; the TCRdb D gene call, TRBD2, has no DNA to confirm it. CDR1 is SGHRS and CDR2 is YFSETQ in the germline V gene. The CDR3 has 15 residues. CDR3 sequence: CASTLVDREGYEQYF.

This chain joins TRBV7-6 and TRBJ2-3; TCRdb's D gene call, TRBD2, goes unchecked for lack of DNA. From germline, CDR1 is SGHVS and CDR2 FNYEAQ. The CDR3 extends over 16 amino acids. This CDR3 is CASSLGSGTSTDTQYF.

The chain employs TRBV6-5 and TRBJ2-1; with no DNA, the TCRdb D assignment of TRBD1 cannot be verified. The CDR3 covers 14 residues. The germline CDR1 and CDR2 sequences are MNHEY and SVGAGI. The chain's CDR3 is CASSYSLQGNEQFF.

The V gene is TRBV27, the J gene TRBJ2-1; checking the TCRdb D call of TRBD1 is not possible without DNA. The CDR3 sequence is 13 residues long. Germline loops: CDR1 MNHEY, CDR2 SMNVEV (reference sequence). This chain's CDR3 is CASSLGHPNEQFF.

The V gene is TRBV10-3, the J gene TRBJ2-2; TCRdb designates TRBD1, a call that cannot be tested without DNA. This CDR3 has 15 residues. Germline-derived CDR1 and CDR2 are ENHRY and SYGVKD. CDR3: CATLWDTSNTGELFF.

The chain has TRBV29-1 and TRBJ2-1; TCRdb outputs TRBD1, but without DNA this stays unchecked. The CDR3 contains 17 residues. Germline lookup yields CDR1 SQVTM and CDR2 ANQGSEA. CDR3 loop: CSVAGLFAGAGVNEQFF.

V is TRBV4-3 and J is TRBJ2-1; TCRdb's assignment of TRBD2 cannot be checked, as there is no DNA. CDR3 length: 16 residues. Germline CDR1 reads LGHNA; CDR2 reads YSLEER. CDR3 protein: CASSQDRSGRSDEQFF.

The chain couples TRBV19 to TRBJ2-1; TCRdb returns TRBD1, unconfirmable since there is no DNA. CDR1 and CDR2 (germline): LNHDA, SQIVND (reference sequence). The CDR3 contains 14 residues. CDR3 protein: CAARGPGQDNEQFF.

The V and J genes are TRBV12-3 or TRBV12-4 and TRBJ2-7; the D call of TRBD1 rests on TCRdb alone, since no DNA is present to check it. The CDR3 totals 15 residues. The CDR3 spells CASRRPGQGVNEQYF.